This TCR beta chain is drawn from a study of identifying expanded T cells in peripheral blood. Study-wide results and caveats: Clone count variance between roughly 2-week samples rose with total template count. Technical replicates showed around 1.3 changed clones; approximately two weeks approximately 16; four weeks 19.

The protocol was immunoSEQ multiplex PCR, while the TCRdb copy is restricted to in-frame clones and leaves out a portion. Of 100,000 or so clones in the sample, approximately 90% were seen once. Healthy donors had no documented immune events, such as infections, while sampled. V lost 5 bases to trimming and J lost 0 bases, with 11 bases between them. The CDR3 is 15 amino acids. Germline V gives CDR1 SGHTA, CDR2 FQGNSA. About this clone: Its antigen remains unidentified.

This receptor was obtained from a person aged 18 to 69 in good health. This sequence joins TRBV7-2 and TRBJ1-3; D call uncertain. Sequenced sample: blood. The CDR3 spells CASSPDLSSGNTIYF. In DNA, the CDR3 is TGTGCCAGCAGCCCGGACCTTAGCTCTGGAAACACCATATATTTT.